These 13 T cell receptor beta chains came from one sample sequenced in a study of post-analysis software for immune sequencing data. Every TCR beta cDNA library bore unique molecular identifiers. TCRdb reprocessed the PCR reads via MiXCR and lists one record per CDR3 protein. The data contain roughly 670,000 distinct CDR3 sequences, about 60% of them singletons. These receptors have no identified antigens. Study observations and caveats: Patients had higher frequencies than controls of four to six TRBV segments, including TRBV5-6, TRBV5-1 and TRBV20-1.

The sequenced sample consisted of blood. The source of these receptors is a girl aged 2 to 10 with multiple sclerosis.

In its sample, this clonotype was seen many times. The chain couples TRBV11-2 to TRBJ2-3; the match to TRBD1 covers 7 bases. Germline trimming cut 5 bases from V and 6 bases from J; bases unmatched to any gene: 2. Looked up from germline, CDR1 is SGHAT and CDR2 is FQNNGV. This CDR3 is 12 amino acids long. In DNA form, the CDR3 reads TGTGCCAGCAGCCTACAGGGGGATACGCAGTATTTT. Protein product: CASSLQGDTQYF. The full variable domain, with the rest looked up from reference TRBV11-2 and TRBJ2-3, is EAGVAQSPRYKIIEKRQSVAFWCNPISGHATLYWYQQILGQGPKLLIQFQNNGVVDDSQLPKDRFSAERLKGVDSTLKIQPAKLEDSAVYLCASSLQGDTQYFGPGTRLTVL.

This clonotype has just a few counts. This rearrangement joins TRBV6-1 to TRBJ1-2, with TRBD1 matching over 7 bases. The germline CDR1 and CDR2 sequences are MNHNS and SASEGT. Trimming cost V 6 bases and J 4 bases; bases outside gene matches: 8. CDR3 length: 14 residues. The CDR3 DNA follows: TGTGCCAGCAGGACGGGCAGGGGGGTCTATGGCTACACCTTC. Translated: CASRTGRGVYGYTF.

The chain is built from TRBV4-3 and TRBJ2-3; 10 bases match TRBD2. The length of the CDR3 is 17 residues. Germline V gene sequence: CDR1 LGHNA, CDR2 YSLEER. V shed 0 bases and J 4 bases; nucleotides not matched to a gene: 7. The CDR3 spells CASSQDRASGGPDTQYF. CDR3 nucleotide sequence: TGCGCCAGCAGCCAAGATCGGGCTAGCGGGGGACCAGATACGCAGTATTTT.

The genes are TRBV5-1 and TRBJ2-1, with D unresolved. The V gene lost 4 bases and the J gene lost 4 bases, with 18 bases spanning the gap. The germline V gene has CDR1 SGHRS and CDR2 YFSETQ. The CDR3 is 16 residues long. CDR3 loop: CASSAAYQNGYNEQFF. Here the CDR3 DNA reads TGCGCCAGCAGCGCCGCATACCAAAACGGTTACAATGAGCAGTTCTTC.

The rearrangement joins TRBV20-1 to TRBJ1-2; tentatively, D is TRBD1 (6 bases). The CDR3 length is 14 residues. The germline gives CDR1 DFQATT, CDR2 SNEGSKA (reference sequence). Deletions cut 4 bases from V and 3 bases from J, with 15 bases between. The CDR3 reads CSAKKNPGDYGYTF. CDR3 nucleotide sequence: TGCAGTGCTAAAAAGAACCCAGGGGACTATGGCTACACCTTC.

The chain uses TRBV28 and TRBJ1-5; 10 bases agree with TRBD1. Looked up from germline, CDR1 is MDHEN and CDR2 is SYDVKM. This CDR3 is built from 14 residues. The trim removed 5 bases at V and 5 bases at J, leaving 3 bases unmatched. The CDR3 DNA sequence: TGTGCCAGCAGTCCCGGACAGGGGGATCAGCCCCAGCATTTT. Translation gives CASSPGQGDQPQHF.

The chain has TRBV12-5 and TRBJ2-7; 7 nucleotides agree with TRBD1. The DNA matches TRBJ2-5 better at its end, which makes the J call doubtful. The V gene's germline CDR1 is LGHNT and CDR2 FRNRAP. The length of the CDR3 is 16 residues. CDR3 DNA: TGTGCTAGTGGTTTGGCTACACAGGGGATCGGAGAGACCCAGTACTTC. Its protein product is CASGLATQGIGETQYF.

J is TRBJ2-6 and V is TRBV5-1; D not resolved. Trimming left V 0 bases short and J 0 bases short, with 10 bases between. From germline, CDR1 is SGHRS and CDR2 YFSETQ. This CDR3 region has 17 residues. The CDR3 protein is CASSLVGRISGANVLTF. CDR3 DNA: TGCGCCAGCAGCTTGGTAGGTCGTATCTCTGGGGCCAACGTCCTGACTTTC.

This rearrangement joins TRBV11-2 to TRBJ2-5; TRBD2 agrees at 11 bases. Judging by the DNA end, TRBJ2-7 fits better; the J call may be wrong. The CDR3 extends over 14 amino acids. Germline CDR1 reads SGHAT; CDR2 reads FQNNGV. As DNA, the CDR3 is TGTGCCAGCAGCTTAGATCTAGCGGGAGGCGAGCAGTACTTC. Its protein is CASSLDLAGGEQYF.

The J gene is TRBJ2-3, the V gene TRBV4-2; TRBD2 might be the D (5 bases). The CDR3 runs 13 residues. The germline V gene encodes CDR1 LGHNA and CDR2 YNFKEQ. V lost 0 bases to trimming and J lost 8 bases, with 9 bases between them. This chain's CDR3 is CASSQDRGLTQYF. The CDR3 region has the DNA TGTGCCAGCAGCCAAGATCGGGGTCTTACGCAGTATTTT.

The V call is TRBV5-1, the J call TRBJ2-7; D is unresolved. This CDR3 region has 14 residues. The ends were cut back, 2 bases at V and 2 bases at J, with 11 bases in the middle. The germline V gene has CDR1 SGHRS and CDR2 YFSETQ. The CDR3 sequence: CASSFAAPTYEQYF. CDR3 nucleotide sequence: TGCGCCAGCAGCTTTGCAGCACCCACCTACGAGCAGTACTTC.

V gene TRBV6-5 combines with J gene TRBJ2-1; a possible D gene is TRBD1 (6 bases). The CDR3 has 16 amino acids. Germline V gene sequence: CDR1 MNHEY, CDR2 SVGAGI. The V and J ends lost 6 bases and 5 bases respectively, with 20 bases between them. In nucleotides, the CDR3 is TGTGCCAGCAGCCCGACCGGGACACAGGCCCACAATGAGCAGTTCTTC. Translating it yields CASSPTGTQAHNEQFF.

This rearrangement joins TRBV5-1 to TRBJ2-4; weak D call: TRBD1 (5 bases). Trimming took off 0 bases at V and 2 bases at J, with 12 bases between the two ends. Per the germline V gene, CDR1 is SGHRS and CDR2 is YFSETQ. The CDR3 loop spans 16 amino acids. The CDR3 DNA follows: TGCGCCAGCAGCTTGGGGCAGGGTGAAACCAAAAACATTCAGTACTTC. It specifies CASSLGQGETKNIQYF.